The rows below give T cell receptor beta chains drawn from one sample of a study of blood T cell repertoires in COVID-19. Only in-frame clones appear in the TCRdb table, and some are missing; sequencing was by immunoSEQ multiplex PCR. The data hold roughly 300,000 clones, with about 90% observed a single time. The sequenced sample consisted of peripheral blood. These receptors all come from a woman between 50 and 59 years old who had recovered from COVID-19. Each CDR3 is given with its conserved first and last residue. The D gene is left open where the match is weak. The size of a clone is reported for some rows only, either as once, few or many, or as a class for expanded clones.

TRBV6-5	TRBD1	TRBJ2-5	NA	CATNDRVKETQYF	TGTGCCACAAATGACAGGGTTAAGGAGACCCAGTACTTC
TRBV5-1	NA	TRBJ2-5	NA	CASSHGQTQETQYF	TGCGCCAGCAGCCATGGACAGACTCAAGAGACCCAGTACTTC
TRBV5-8	NA	TRBJ2-1	NA	CASSLNRVSYNEQFF	TGTGCCAGCAGCTTGAACAGGGTCTCCTACAATGAGCAGTTCTTC
TRBV19	NA	TRBJ1-1	many	CASSADILGTEAFF	TGTGCCAGTAGTGCGGACATACTGGGCACTGAAGCTTTCTTT
TRBV19	TRBD1	TRBJ2-7	NA	CASSPGTGSYEQYF	TGTGCCAGTAGTCCAGGGACAGGTTCCTACGAGCAGTACTTC
TRBV7-9	NA	TRBJ2-3	NA	CASSHVVGDTQYF	TGTGCCAGCAGCCACGTAGTCGGGGATACGCAGTATTTT
TRBV5-8	TRBD1	TRBJ2-5	NA	CASSSIPGGQGIETQYF	TGTGCCAGCAGCTCAATTCCCGGGGGACAGGGGATCGAGACCCAGTACTTC
TRBV6-5	TRBD1	TRBJ1-2	NA	CASSYSGTANYGYTF	TGTGCCAGCAGTTACTCCGGGACAGCTAACTATGGCTACACCTTC
TRBV11-2	TRBD1	TRBJ1-6	NA	CASSFSPRGSSYNSPLHF	TGTGCCAGCAGCTTCAGCCCCAGGGGGAGCTCCTATAATTCACCCCTCCACTTT
TRBV7-2	TRBD2	TRBJ2-7	NA	CASSLVLAGAREQYF	TGTGCCAGCAGCTTAGTACTAGCGGGAGCTCGCGAGCAGTACTTC
TRBV30	TRBD2	TRBJ2-2	NA	CAWSVPWAGGVRGELFF	TGTGCCTGGAGTGTACCTTGGGCGGGAGGTGTCCGCGGGGAGCTGTTTTTT
TRBV5-6	NA	TRBJ2-7	NA	CASSRRGYKYEQYF	TGTGCCAGCAGCCGTAGAGGGTACAAATACGAGCAGTACTTC
TRBV19	TRBD2	TRBJ2-1	NA	CASSIHSGTSNEQFF	TGTGCCAGTAGTATCCATTCCGGGACTAGTAATGAGCAGTTCTTC
TRBV5-5	NA	TRBJ2-6	NA	CASSLRGLGANVLTF	TGTGCCAGCAGCTTGAGGGGGTTGGGGGCCAACGTCCTGACTTTC
TRBV29-1	NA	TRBJ2-5	NA	CSVEMLNGETQYF	TGCAGCGTTGAGATGCTTAACGGTGAGACCCAGTACTTC
TRBV19	TRBD1	TRBJ1-2	NA	CASSIRDRGTGYTF	TGTGCCAGTAGTATCCGAGACAGGGGAACGGGCTACACCTTC
TRBV14	TRBD2	TRBJ2-2	NA	CASSQVRGAGELFF	TGTGCCAGCAGCCAAGTACGGGGGGCCGGGGAGCTGTTTTTT
TRBV19	TRBD1	TRBJ2-2	NA	CASIATGGNTGELFF	TGTGCCAGTATCGCGACAGGGGGAAACACCGGGGAGCTGTTTTTT
TRBV13	TRBD1	TRBJ2-6	NA	CASSTNRGLLSGANVLTF	TGTGCCAGCAGCACGAACAGGGGGCTACTCTCTGGGGCCAACGTCCTGACTTTC
TRBV6-1	TRBD2	TRBJ2-4	NA	CASSERSELAGGLAKNIQYF	TGTGCCAGCAGTGAACGTTCGGAACTAGCGGGGGGGTTAGCCAAAAACATTCAGTACTTC
TRBV29-1	NA	TRBJ1-3	NA	CSVEGGMGNTIYF	TGCAGCGTCGAGGGGGGGATGGGAAACACCATATATTTT
TRBV28	NA	TRBJ1-6	few	CASRRGFNSPLHF	TGTGCCAGCAGGAGGGGGTTTAATTCACCCCTCCACTTT
TRBV11-2	NA	TRBJ2-2	once	CASSSARAGELFF	TGTGCCAGCAGCTCGGCTAGAGCCGGGGAGCTGTTTTTT
TRBV6-2/TRBV6-3	TRBD2	TRBJ2-5	NA	CASSYSRTSLETQYF	TGTGCCAGCAGTTACTCCCGGACTAGCTTAGAGACCCAGTACTTC